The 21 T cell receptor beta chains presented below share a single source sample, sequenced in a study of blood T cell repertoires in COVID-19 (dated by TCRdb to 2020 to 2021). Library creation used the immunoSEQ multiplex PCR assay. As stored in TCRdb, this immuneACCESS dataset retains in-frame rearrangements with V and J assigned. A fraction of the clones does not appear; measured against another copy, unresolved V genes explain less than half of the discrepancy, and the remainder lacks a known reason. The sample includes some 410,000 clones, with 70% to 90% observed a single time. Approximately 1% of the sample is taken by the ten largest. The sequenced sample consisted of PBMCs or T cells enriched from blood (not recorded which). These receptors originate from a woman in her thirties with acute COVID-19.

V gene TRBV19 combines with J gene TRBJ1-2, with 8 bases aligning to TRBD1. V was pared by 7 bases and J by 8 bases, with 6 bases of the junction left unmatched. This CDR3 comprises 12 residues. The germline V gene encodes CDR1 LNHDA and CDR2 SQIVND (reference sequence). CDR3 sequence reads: CASTTGATGYTF. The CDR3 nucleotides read TGTGCCAGTACGACAGGGGCGACCGGCTACACCTTC.

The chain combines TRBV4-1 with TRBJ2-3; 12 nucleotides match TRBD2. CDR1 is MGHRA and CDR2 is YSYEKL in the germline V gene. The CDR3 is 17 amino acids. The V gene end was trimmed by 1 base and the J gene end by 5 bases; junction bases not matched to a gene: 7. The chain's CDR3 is CASSQGLAGVPGDTQYF. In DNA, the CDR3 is TGCGCCAGCAGCCAAGGACTAGCGGGGGTCCCTGGAGATACGCAGTATTTT.

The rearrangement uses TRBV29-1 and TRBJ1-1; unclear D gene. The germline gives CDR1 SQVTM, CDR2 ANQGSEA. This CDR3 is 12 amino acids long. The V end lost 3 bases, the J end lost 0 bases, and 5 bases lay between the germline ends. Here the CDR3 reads CSVDKLNTEAFF. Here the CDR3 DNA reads TGCAGCGTTGACAAGCTGAACACTGAAGCTTTCTTT.

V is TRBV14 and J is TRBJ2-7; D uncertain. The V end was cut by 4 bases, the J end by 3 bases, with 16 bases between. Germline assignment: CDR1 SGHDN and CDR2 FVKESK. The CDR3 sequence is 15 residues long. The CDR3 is CASSLRTTTFYEQYF. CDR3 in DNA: TGTGCCAGCAGCCTCCGCACCACAACCTTCTACGAGCAGTACTTC.

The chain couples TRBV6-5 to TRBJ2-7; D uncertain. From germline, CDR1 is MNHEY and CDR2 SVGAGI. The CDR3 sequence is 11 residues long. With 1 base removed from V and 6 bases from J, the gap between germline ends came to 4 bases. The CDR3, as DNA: TGTGCCAGCAGTTACTTATCCGAGCAGTACTTC. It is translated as CASSYLSEQYF.

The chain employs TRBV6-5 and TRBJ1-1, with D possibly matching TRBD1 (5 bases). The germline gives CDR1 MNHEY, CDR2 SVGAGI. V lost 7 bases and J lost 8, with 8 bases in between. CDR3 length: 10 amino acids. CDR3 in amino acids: CASNRQEAFF. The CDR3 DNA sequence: TGTGCCAGCAATAGACAGGAAGCTTTCTTT.

CDR3 nucleotide sequence: TGCGCCAGCAGCGCCGGGCCGGGGGGTGAAAACATTCAGTACTTC. Amino acids: CASSAGPGGENIQYF. The rearrangement uses TRBV5-1 and TRBJ2-4; 7 bases fit TRBD2. After removal of 4 bases from V and 5 bases from J, the junction contained 9 bases not matched to a gene. The germline V gene encodes CDR1 SGHRS and CDR2 YFSETQ. The CDR3 has 15 amino acids.

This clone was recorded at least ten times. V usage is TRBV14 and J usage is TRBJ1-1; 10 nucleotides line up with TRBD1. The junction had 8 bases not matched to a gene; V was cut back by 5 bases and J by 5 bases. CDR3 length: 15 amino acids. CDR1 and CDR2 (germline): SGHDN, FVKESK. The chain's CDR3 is CASSAWTGGVTEAFF. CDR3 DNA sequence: TGTGCCAGCAGCGCGTGGACAGGGGGGGTGACTGAAGCTTTCTTT.

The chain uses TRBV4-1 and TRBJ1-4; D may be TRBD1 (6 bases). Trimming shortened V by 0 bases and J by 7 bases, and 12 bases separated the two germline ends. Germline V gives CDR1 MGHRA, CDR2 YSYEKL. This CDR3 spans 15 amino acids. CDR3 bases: TGCGCCAGCAGCCAAGACTTGAGGGGGGGTGAAAAACTGTTTTTT. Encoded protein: CASSQDLRGGEKLFF.

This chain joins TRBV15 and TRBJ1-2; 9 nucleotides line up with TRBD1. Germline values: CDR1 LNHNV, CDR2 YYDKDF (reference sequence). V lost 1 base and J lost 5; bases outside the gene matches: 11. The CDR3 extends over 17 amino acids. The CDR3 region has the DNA TGTGCCACCAGCAGAGGACAGGGGGGAGGTATTGGGTATGGCTACACCTTC. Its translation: CATSRGQGGGIGYGYTF.

DNA of the CDR3: TGTGCCAGTAATACGCAAGGAGCTCCCCGAAGCGCTGAAGCTTTCTTT. Its translation: CASNTQGAPRSAEAFF. The J gene is TRBJ1-1, the V gene TRBV19; no clear D gene. Trimming stripped 7 bases from V and 6 bases from J, with 24 bases between. Germline lookup yields CDR1 LNHDA and CDR2 SQIVND (reference sequence). The CDR3 contains 16 residues.

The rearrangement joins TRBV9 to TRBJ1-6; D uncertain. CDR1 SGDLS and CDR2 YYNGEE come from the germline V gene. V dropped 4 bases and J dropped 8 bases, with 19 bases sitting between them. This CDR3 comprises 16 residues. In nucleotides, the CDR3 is TGTGCCAGCAGCTCATCGCGTGAGGGCGAGGATTCACCCCTCCACTTT. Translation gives CASSSSREGEDSPLHF.

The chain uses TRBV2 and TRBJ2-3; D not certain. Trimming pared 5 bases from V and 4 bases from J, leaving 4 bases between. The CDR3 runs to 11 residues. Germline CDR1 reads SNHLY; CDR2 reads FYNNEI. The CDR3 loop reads CASSLPDTQYF. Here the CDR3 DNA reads TGTGCCAGCAGTCTACCAGATACGCAGTATTTT.

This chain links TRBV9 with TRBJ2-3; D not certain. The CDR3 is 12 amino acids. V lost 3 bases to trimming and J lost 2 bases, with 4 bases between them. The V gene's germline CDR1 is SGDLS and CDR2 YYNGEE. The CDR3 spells CASSAYTDTQYF. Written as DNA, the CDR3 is TGTGCCAGCAGCGCGTACACAGATACGCAGTATTTT.

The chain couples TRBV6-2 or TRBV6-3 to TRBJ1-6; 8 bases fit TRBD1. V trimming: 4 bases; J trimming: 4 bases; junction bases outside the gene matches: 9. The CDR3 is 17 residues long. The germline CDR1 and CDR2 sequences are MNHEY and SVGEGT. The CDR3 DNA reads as TGTGCCAGCAGTTCCCCGGGACAGGTCGCTTATAATTCACCCCTCCACTTT. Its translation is CASSSPGQVAYNSPLHF.

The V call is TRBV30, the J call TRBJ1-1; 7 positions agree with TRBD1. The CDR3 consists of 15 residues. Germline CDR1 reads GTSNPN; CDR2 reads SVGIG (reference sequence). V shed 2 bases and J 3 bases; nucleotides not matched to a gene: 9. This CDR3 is CAWSPLDREHTEAFF. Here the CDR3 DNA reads TGTGCCTGGAGTCCCCTTGACAGGGAGCACACTGAAGCTTTCTTT.

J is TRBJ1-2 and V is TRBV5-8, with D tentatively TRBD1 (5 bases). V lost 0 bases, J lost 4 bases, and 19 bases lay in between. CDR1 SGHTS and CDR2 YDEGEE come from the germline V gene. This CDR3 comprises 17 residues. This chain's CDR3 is CASSLVRGGAGIYGYTF. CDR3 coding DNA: TGTGCCAGCAGCTTGGTCCGCGGAGGGGCGGGTATCTATGGCTACACCTTC.

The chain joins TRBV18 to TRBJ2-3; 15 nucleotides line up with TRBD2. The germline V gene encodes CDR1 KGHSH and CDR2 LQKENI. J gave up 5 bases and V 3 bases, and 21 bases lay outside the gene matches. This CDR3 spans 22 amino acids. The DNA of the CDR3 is TGTGCCAGCTCACCCGTGATGGAGGGACTAGCGGGGGGCGGCCCGTATAAAGATACGCAGTATTTT. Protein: CASSPVMEGLAGGGPYKDTQYF.

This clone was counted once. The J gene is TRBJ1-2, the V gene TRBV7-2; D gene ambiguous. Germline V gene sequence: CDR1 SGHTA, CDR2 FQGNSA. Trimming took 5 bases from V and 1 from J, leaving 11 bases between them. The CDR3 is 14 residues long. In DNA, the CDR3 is TGTGCCAGCAGCCCCTATGAGGGTAACTATGGCTACACCTTC. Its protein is CASSPYEGNYGYTF.

The CDR3 DNA reads as TGTGCCAGCAGCTCTCTAGGACAGTTTCTCGGTTCGGATGAAAAACTGTTTTTT. Its translation: CASSSLGQFLGSDEKLFF. This rearrangement joins TRBV7-2 to TRBJ1-4, with a weak D call TRBD1 (6 bases). V lost 4 bases and J lost 6, with 24 bases in between. CDR1 and CDR2 from the germline V gene are SGHTA and FQGNSA. CDR3 length: 18 residues.

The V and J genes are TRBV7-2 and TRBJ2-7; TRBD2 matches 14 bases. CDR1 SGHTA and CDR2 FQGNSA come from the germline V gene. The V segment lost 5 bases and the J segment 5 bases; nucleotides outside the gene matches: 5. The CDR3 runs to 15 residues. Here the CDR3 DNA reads TGTGCCAGCAGCGCAAGACTAGCGGGGGGGAACGAGCAGTACTTC. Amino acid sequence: CASSARLAGGNEQYF.